A single sample gave rise to the 22 T cell receptor beta chains below, sequenced in a study of cytomegalovirus exposure and HLA in healthy donors. Use of 60 Vbeta and 13 Jbeta primers characterized the PCR. Assay: immunoSEQ multiplex PCR; the TCRdb copy retains only in-frame clones and omits some. The repertoire consists of roughly 160,000 clones, with 65% to 85% occurring once and the leading ten covering 5.5% to 8%. Sequencing was performed on PBMCs. These receptors were taken from a woman aged 25 to 39 in good health and CMV-seropositive.

The CDR3 spells CASSLDWTGGEQYF. In DNA form, the CDR3 reads TGTGCCAGCAGCTTAGATTGGACAGGGGGTGAGCAGTACTTC. The V call is TRBV7-2, the J call TRBJ2-7; 10 positions match TRBD1. V dropped 1 base and J dropped 7; count of bases not matched to a gene: 4. The length of the CDR3 is 14 residues. CDR1 is SGHTA, CDR2 FQGNSA, per germline. The full variable domain, rest sourced from reference TRBV7-2 and TRBJ2-7, is GAGVSQSPSNKVTEKGKDVELRCDPISGHTALYWYRQSLGQGLEFLIYFQGNSAPDKSGLPSDRFSAERTGGSVSTLTIQRTQQEDSAVYLCASSLDWTGGEQYFGPGTRLTVT.

This chain links TRBV9 with TRBJ2-6, with TRBD1 matching over 7 bases. CDR3 size: 17 residues. Germline CDR1 is SGDLS and CDR2 is YYNGEE. Trimming took 3 bases from V and 4 from J; bases not matched to a gene: 10. CDR3 DNA sequence: TGTGCCAGCAGCGACAAAAAGACAGGGTCCGGGGCCAACGTCCTGACTTTC. It codes for CASSDKKTGSGANVLTF.

The CDR3 is CASKSSGGACTLWGAQYF. CDR3 DNA sequence: TGTGCCAGCAAATCCAGCGGGGGGGCCTGTACCCTTTGGGGTGCCCAGTACTTC. V is TRBV25-1 and J is TRBJ2-5; 10 nucleotides line up with TRBD2. Germline loops: CDR1 MGHDK, CDR2 SYGVNS. This CDR3 comprises 18 residues. Trimming cost V 7 bases and J 9 bases; bases outside gene matches: 23. The whole variable domain, remainder taken from reference TRBV25-1 and TRBJ2-5, is EADIYQTPRYLVIGTGKKITLECSQTMGHDKMYWYQQDPGMELHLIHYSYGVNSTEKGDLSSESTVSRIRTEHFPLTLESARPSHTSQYLCASKSSGGACTLWGAQYFGPGTRLLVL.

This clone was counted once. This chain links TRBV7-9 with TRBJ2-7; D remains ambiguous. The CDR3 covers 15 residues. V lost 2 bases and J lost 6, with 17 bases in between. The germline CDR1 and CDR2 sequences are SEHNR and FQNEAQ (reference sequence). CDR3 region: CASSLSVLGPPEQYF. CDR3 DNA sequence: TGTGCCAGCAGCTTATCGGTCCTGGGCCCCCCCGAGCAGTACTTC.

The rearrangement links TRBV18 to TRBJ1-1; 7 bases line up with TRBD1. V lost 4 bases to trimming and J lost 1 base; unmatched junction nucleotides: 6. The germline V gene has CDR1 KGHSH and CDR2 LQKENI. The CDR3 spans 15 residues. The DNA of the CDR3 is TGTGCCAGCTCACGGCGACAGGGCCCGAACACTGAAGCTTTCTTT. As protein: CASSRRQGPNTEAFF.

This chain joins TRBV5-4 and TRBJ1-2; D unresolved. V was cut by 4 bases and J by 4 bases, with 8 bases left in between. CDR3 length: 12 amino acids. CDR1 SGHNT and CDR2 YYREEE come from the germline V gene (reference sequence). CDR3 loop: CASSGSGYGYTF. The DNA of the CDR3 is TGTGCCAGCAGCGGATCGGGCTATGGCTACACCTTC.

The V gene is TRBV7-3, the J gene TRBJ1-1; D ambiguous. The V end was cut by 2 bases, the J end by 3 bases, with 7 bases between. There are 13 residues in the CDR3. In germline, CDR1 is SGHTA, CDR2 FQGTGA. The CDR3, as DNA: TGTGCCAGCAGCTTAGGGCAGTACACTGAAGCTTTCTTT. It is translated as CASSLGQYTEAFF.

This chain uses TRBV14 with TRBJ2-5; 11 bases are shared with TRBD1. V shed 0 bases and J 1 base; nucleotides not matched to a gene: 4. Per the germline V gene, CDR1 is SGHDN and CDR2 is FVKESK. This CDR3 has 17 residues. The CDR3, as DNA: TGTGCCAGCAGCCAAGATCTCGGGACAGGGGGCCAAGAGACCCAGTACTTC. This codes for CASSQDLGTGGQETQYF.

This rearrangement joins TRBV7-9 to TRBJ2-3, with 8 bases aligning to TRBD2. V lost 5 bases to trimming and J lost 2 bases; unmatched junction nucleotides: 6. This CDR3 contains 15 residues. Per germline, CDR1 SEHNR and CDR2 FQNEAQ (reference sequence). DNA of the CDR3: TGTGCCAGCAGCCCCGGGGGGGGGAACACAGATACGCAGTATTTT. This sequence encodes CASSPGGGNTDTQYF.

This chain connects TRBV10-3 to TRBJ1-1; TRBD1 is a possible D gene (6 bases). This CDR3 is built from 15 residues. From germline, CDR1 is ENHRY and CDR2 SYGVKD. V was cut by 6 bases and J by 0 bases, with 14 bases left in between. The CDR3: CAIRDPGHMNTEAFF. For the CDR3, the DNA is TGTGCCATCAGAGACCCGGGACATATGAACACTGAAGCTTTCTTT.

This clone was observed a single time. Other DNA sequences of this sample code for an identical CDR3. The chain uses TRBV13 and TRBJ2-7; no definite D call. The V gene's germline CDR1 is PRHDT and CDR2 FYEKMQ (reference sequence). The CDR3 has 11 amino acids. The V end was cut by 5 bases, the J end by 4 bases, with 6 bases between. The CDR3 region is CASSLSYEQYF. As DNA, the CDR3 is TGTGCCAGCAGCCTAAGTTACGAGCAGTACTTC.

This clone was seen a handful of times. The chain recombines TRBV5-4 with TRBJ2-5; the D gene is possibly TRBD2 (7 bases). Per the germline V gene, CDR1 is SGHNT and CDR2 is YYREEE (reference sequence). The CDR3 sequence is 17 residues long. The V end was cut by 0 bases, the J end by 7 bases, with 22 bases between. For the CDR3, the DNA is TGTGCCAGCAGCTTGGAGTTGAGAGAAGGGGGGGGTGGGACCCAGTACTTC. This gives the protein CASSLELREGGGGTQYF.

V gene TRBV6-5 combines with J gene TRBJ1-5; 8 bases map to TRBD1. The CDR3 covers 15 residues. Germline CDR1 reads MNHEY; CDR2 reads SVGAGI. V shed 5 bases, J shed 4 bases, and the junction held 7 bases outside the gene matches. CDR3 in DNA: TGTGCCAGCAGTACGACAGGGGATTTGAATCAGCCCCAGCATTTT. Translated: CASSTTGDLNQPQHF.

A single count supports this clone. The chain recombines TRBV6-1 with TRBJ1-1; maybe TRBD1 (6 bases). Germline values: CDR1 MNHNS, CDR2 SASEGT. CDR3 length equals 15 residues. The ends were cut back, 7 bases at V and 4 bases at J, with 19 bases in the middle. The CDR3 region is CASIPQQGWGTEAFF. CDR3 in DNA: TGTGCCAGCATCCCCCAACAGGGCTGGGGCACTGAAGCTTTCTTT.

The rearrangement links TRBV6-6 to TRBJ2-7, with D perhaps TRBD1 (5 bases). The CDR3 contains 14 residues. V lost 6 bases and J lost 4, with 16 bases in between. The germline V gene has CDR1 MNHNY and CDR2 SVGAGI (reference sequence). The CDR3 region is CASSPERGRYEQYF. As DNA, the CDR3 is TGTGCCAGCAGCCCCGAAAGGGGTCGGTACGAGCAGTACTTC.

The chain recombines TRBV19 with TRBJ2-2, with 10 positions matching TRBD1. CDR1 and CDR2 from the germline V gene are LNHDA and SQIVND (reference sequence). The CDR3 has 14 residues. V gave up 9 bases and J gave up 1 base; unmatched junction bases: 2. In DNA form, the CDR3 reads TGTGCCAGCCGGGACAGGGGGAACACCGGGGAGCTGTTTTTT. It translates to CASRDRGNTGELFF.

The chain couples TRBV6-6 to TRBJ1-1, with a tentative D call TRBD1 (6 bases). From germline, CDR1 is MNHNY and CDR2 SVGAGI (reference sequence). Trimming removed 6 bases at V and 4 bases at J, with 15 bases between. This CDR3 is built from 14 residues. The CDR3 DNA reads as TGTGCCAGCAGGCTACAGGGTACGATCACTGAAGCTTTCTTT. Amino acids: CASRLQGTITEAFF.

This clone occurred once. The chain has TRBV5-6 and TRBJ1-3; the match to TRBD1 covers 7 bases. The CDR3 is made up of 18 amino acids. After removal of 0 bases from V and 0 bases from J, the junction contained 9 bases not matched to a gene. The V gene's germline CDR1 is SGHDT and CDR2 YYEEEE. CDR3 DNA sequence: TGTGCCAGCAGCTTGGAAATGGGACAGTCCTCCTCTGGAAACACCATATATTTT. As protein: CASSLEMGQSSSGNTIYF.

This clone was observed a handful of times. This rearrangement joins TRBV30 to TRBJ2-3; no clear D. CDR1 GTSNPN and CDR2 SVGIG come from the germline V gene (reference sequence). V was cut by 1 base and J by 1 base, with 9 bases left in between. The CDR3 totals 14 residues. The CDR3 loop reads CAWSGPRRTDTQYF. The CDR3 coding sequence is TGTGCCTGGAGTGGACCGCGGCGCACAGATACGCAGTATTTT.

Only a few counts were recorded for this clone. Here the CDR3 DNA reads TGCGCCAGCAGGCCTAGCGGGGGGTCAGATACGCAGTATTTT. It translates to CASRPSGGSDTQYF. This chain links TRBV5-1 with TRBJ2-3; 11 bases are shared with TRBD2. CDR3 length equals 14 residues. Per the germline V gene, CDR1 is SGHRS and CDR2 is YFSETQ. V was pared by 5 bases and J by 4 bases, with 3 bases of the junction left unmatched.

This clone was seen a handful of times. The chain employs TRBV7-9 and TRBJ2-1; 8 nucleotides match TRBD1. Per the germline V gene, CDR1 is SEHNR and CDR2 is FQNEAQ (reference sequence). The CDR3 is made up of 13 amino acids. J lost 6 bases, V lost 3 bases, and 1 base had no gene match. The DNA of the CDR3 is TGTGCCAGCAGCTTGGACAGGGCCAATGAGCAGTTCTTC. It encodes CASSLDRANEQFF.

This clone was observed a few times. The chain links TRBV5-1 to TRBJ2-7; D is perhaps TRBD2 (5 bases). CDR3 length: 15 amino acids. Trimming took 0 bases from V and 2 from J, leaving 12 bases between them. Per germline, CDR1 SGHRS and CDR2 YFSETQ. CDR3 coding DNA: TGCGCCAGCAGCTTGGTTCCCACAGCGGCCTACGAGCAGTACTTC. Its translation is CASSLVPTAAYEQYF.